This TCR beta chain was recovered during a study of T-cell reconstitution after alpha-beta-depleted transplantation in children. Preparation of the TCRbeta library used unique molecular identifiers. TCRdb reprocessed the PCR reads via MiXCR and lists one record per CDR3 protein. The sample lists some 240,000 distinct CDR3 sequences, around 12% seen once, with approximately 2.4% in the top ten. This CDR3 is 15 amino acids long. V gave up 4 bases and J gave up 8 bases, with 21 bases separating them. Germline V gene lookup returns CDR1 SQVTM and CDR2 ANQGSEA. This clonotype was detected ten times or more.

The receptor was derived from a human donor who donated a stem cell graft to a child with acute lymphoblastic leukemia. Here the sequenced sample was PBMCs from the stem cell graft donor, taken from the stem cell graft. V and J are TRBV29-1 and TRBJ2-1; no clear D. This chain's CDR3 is CSVAGRADSGDEQFF. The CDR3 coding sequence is TGCAGCGTTGCGGGTAGGGCTGACTCAGGCGATGAGCAGTTCTTC.